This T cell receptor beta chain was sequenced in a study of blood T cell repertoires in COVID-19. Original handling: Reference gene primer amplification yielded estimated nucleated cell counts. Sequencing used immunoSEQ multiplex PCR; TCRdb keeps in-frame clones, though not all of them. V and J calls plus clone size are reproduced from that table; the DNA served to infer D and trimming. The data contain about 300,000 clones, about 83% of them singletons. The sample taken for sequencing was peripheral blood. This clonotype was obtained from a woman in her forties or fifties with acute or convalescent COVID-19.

Written as DNA, the CDR3 is TGTGCCTGGAGCGCTTTAGGGACAGGGGATCCTACTGGGGCCAACGTCCTGACTTTC. Translating gives CAWSALGTGDPTGANVLTF. The chain links TRBV30 to TRBJ2-6; TRBD1 aligns across 10 bases. CDR1 GTSNPN and CDR2 SVGIG come from the germline V gene (reference sequence). V dropped 3 bases and J dropped 2; count of bases not matched to a gene: 13. The CDR3 contains 19 residues.